This TCR beta chain was captured by sequencing in a study of T cell responses to AZD1222 COVID-19 vaccine. The table came from immunoSEQ multiplex PCR; TCRdb's copy has only in-frame clones and leaves some out. The data show 110,000 to 150,000 clones, 80% to 90% seen once. V lost 0 bases, J lost 1 base, and 9 bases stayed unmatched. Germline V CDR1 and CDR2: MGHRA, YSYEKL. This CDR3 spans 18 amino acids. The sequence was collected from an adult in good health. This sample comprised peripheral blood, obtained on day 0 of AZD1222 vaccination. The rearrangement uses TRBV4-1 and TRBJ2-7, with TRBD1 matching over 10 bases. The chain's CDR3 is CASSQERTRDRGSYEQYF. The DNA of the CDR3 is TGCGCCAGCAGCCAAGAACGGACCCGGGACAGGGGATCCTACGAGCAGTACTTC.